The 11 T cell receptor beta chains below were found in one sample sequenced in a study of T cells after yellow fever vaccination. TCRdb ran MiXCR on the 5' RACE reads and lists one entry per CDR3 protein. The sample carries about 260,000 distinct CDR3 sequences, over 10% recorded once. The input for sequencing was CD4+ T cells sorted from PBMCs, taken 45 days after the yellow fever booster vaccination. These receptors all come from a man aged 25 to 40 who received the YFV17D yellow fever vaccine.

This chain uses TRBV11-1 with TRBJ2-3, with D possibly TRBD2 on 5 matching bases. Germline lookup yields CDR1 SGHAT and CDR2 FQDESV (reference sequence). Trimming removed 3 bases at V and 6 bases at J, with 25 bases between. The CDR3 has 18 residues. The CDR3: CASSFRPGKLESSDTQYF. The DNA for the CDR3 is TGTGCCAGCAGCTTCCGCCCGGGGAAACTGGAATCGTCTGATACGCAGTATTTT.

The CDR3 DNA reads TGTGCCAGTAGTATTATCAGCTACACAGATACGCAGTATTTT. Translation: CASSIISYTDTQYF. The rearrangement uses TRBV19 and TRBJ2-3; D remains ambiguous. The CDR3 is 14 residues long. V was trimmed by 3 bases and J by 2 bases, leaving 9 bases between them. CDR1 is LNHDA and CDR2 is SQIVND in the germline V gene (reference sequence).

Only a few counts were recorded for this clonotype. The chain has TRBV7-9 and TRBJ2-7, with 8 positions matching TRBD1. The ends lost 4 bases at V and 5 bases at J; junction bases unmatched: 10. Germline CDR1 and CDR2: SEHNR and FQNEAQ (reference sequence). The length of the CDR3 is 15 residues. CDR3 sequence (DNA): TGTGCCAGCAGCTCCCGGCCGCAGACAGGGGACGAGCAGTACTTC. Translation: CASSSRPQTGDEQYF.

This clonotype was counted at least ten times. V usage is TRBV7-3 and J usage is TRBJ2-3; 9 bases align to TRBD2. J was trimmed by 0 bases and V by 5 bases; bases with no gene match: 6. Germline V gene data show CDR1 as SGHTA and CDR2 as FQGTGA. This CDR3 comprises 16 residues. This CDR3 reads CASSPTTSGSTDTQYF. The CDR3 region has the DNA TGTGCCAGCAGCCCAACCACTAGCGGGAGCACAGATACGCAGTATTTT.

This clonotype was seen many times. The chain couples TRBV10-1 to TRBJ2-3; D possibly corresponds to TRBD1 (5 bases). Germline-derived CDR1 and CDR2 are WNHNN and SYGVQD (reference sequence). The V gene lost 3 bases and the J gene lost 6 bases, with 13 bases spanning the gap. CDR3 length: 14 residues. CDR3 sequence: CASSDYQQVDTQYF. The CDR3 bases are TGCGCCAGCAGTGACTACCAACAGGTCGATACGCAGTATTTT.

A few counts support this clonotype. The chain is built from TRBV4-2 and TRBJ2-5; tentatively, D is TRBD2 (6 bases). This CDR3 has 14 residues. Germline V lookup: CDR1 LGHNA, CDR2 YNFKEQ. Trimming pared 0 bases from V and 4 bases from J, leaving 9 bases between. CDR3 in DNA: TGTGCCAGCAGCCAAGAGGGGACTCGAGAGACCCAGTACTTC. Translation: CASSQEGTRETQYF.

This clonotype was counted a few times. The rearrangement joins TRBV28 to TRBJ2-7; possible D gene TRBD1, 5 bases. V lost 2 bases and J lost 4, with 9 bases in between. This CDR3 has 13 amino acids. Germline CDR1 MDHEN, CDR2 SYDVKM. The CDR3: CASSLTGRYEQYF. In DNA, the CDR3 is TGTGCCAGCAGTTTAACAGGAAGGTACGAGCAGTACTTC.

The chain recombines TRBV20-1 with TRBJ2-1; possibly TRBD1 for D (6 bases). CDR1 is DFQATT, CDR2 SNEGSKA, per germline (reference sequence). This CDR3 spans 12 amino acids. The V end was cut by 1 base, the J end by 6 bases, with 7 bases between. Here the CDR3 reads CSARVGGNEQFF. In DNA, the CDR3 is TGCAGTGCTAGAGTAGGGGGCAATGAGCAGTTCTTC.

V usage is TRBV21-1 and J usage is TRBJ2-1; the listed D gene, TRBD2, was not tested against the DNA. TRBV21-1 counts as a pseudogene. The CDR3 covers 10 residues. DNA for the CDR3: TGTGCCCTGGCGGGCGAGACATCAGTCTTC. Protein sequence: CALAGETSVF.

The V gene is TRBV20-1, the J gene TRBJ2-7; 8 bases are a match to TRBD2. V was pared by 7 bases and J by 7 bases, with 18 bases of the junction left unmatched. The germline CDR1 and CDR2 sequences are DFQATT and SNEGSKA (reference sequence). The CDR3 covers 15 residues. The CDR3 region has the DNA TGCAGTGTTTCCCAGATAGCGGGACCCCCGGGGGAGCAGTACTTC. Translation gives CSVSQIAGPPGEQYF.

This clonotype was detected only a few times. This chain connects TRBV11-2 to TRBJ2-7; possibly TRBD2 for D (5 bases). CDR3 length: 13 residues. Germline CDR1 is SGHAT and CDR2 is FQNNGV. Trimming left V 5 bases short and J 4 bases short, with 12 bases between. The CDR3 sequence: CASSINEGYEQYF. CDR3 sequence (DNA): TGTGCCAGCAGCATTAATGAGGGTTACGAGCAGTACTTC.